Described below is a single T cell receptor (beta chain) sequence and its context. This CDR3 has 15 residues. J was trimmed by 3 bases and V by 3 bases; bases with no gene match: 5. From germline, CDR1 is LNHNV and CDR2 YYDKDF (reference sequence). The sample is drawn from a study of blood T cell repertoires in COVID-19. Assay used: immunoSEQ multiplex PCR; TCRdb lists only in-frame clones, some missing. There are about 150,000 clones in the sample; around 90% occur only once, and approximately 4.3% lies in the top ten. The source is a woman aged 40 to 50 who had been exposed to COVID-19. Sequencing input: PBMCs or T cells enriched from blood (not recorded which). This chain uses TRBV15 with TRBJ1-5; 7 nucleotides agree with TRBD1. DNA of the CDR3: TGTGCCACCAGCAGGCGTACAGGGGTCAATCAGCCCCAGCATTTT. Its translation: CATSRRTGVNQPQHF.